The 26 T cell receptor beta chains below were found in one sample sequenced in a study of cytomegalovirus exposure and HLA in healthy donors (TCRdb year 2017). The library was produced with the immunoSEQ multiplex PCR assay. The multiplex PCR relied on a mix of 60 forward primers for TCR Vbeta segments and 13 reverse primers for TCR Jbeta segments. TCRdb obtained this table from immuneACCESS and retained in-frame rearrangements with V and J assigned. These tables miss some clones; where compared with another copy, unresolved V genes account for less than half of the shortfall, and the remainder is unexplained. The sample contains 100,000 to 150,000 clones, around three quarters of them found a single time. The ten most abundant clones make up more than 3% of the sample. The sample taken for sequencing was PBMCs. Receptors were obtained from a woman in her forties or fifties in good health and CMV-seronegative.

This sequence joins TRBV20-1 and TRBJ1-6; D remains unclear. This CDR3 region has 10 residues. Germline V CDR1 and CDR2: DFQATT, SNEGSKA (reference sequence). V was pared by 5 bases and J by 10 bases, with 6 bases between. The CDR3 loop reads CSAFKSPLHF. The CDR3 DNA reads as TGCAGTGCTTTTAAATCACCCCTCCACTTT.

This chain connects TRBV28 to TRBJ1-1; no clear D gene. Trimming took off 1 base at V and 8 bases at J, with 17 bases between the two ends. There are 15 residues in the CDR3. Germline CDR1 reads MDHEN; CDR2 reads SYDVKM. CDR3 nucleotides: TGTGCCAGCAGTTTATTTATGAGCGAACCTCAAGAAGCTTTCTTT. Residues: CASSLFMSEPQEAFF.

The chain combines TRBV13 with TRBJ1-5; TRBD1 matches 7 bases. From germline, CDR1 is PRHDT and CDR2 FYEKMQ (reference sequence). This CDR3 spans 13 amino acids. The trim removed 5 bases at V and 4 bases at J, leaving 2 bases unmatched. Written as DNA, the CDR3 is TGTGCCAGCAGCGGGACAGAAAATCAGCCCCAGCATTTT. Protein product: CASSGTENQPQHF.

In DNA, the CDR3 is TGCGCCAGCAGCTTTACAGGGGGCACCAATTCACCCCTCCACTTT. Amino acids: CASSFTGGTNSPLHF. V gene TRBV5-1 combines with J gene TRBJ1-6; 9 nucleotides agree with TRBD1. CDR1 is SGHRS and CDR2 is YFSETQ in the germline V gene. CDR3 size: 15 residues. V was pared by 2 bases and J by 7 bases, with 4 bases of the junction left unmatched. The whole variable domain, remainder taken from reference TRBV5-1 and TRBJ1-6, is KAGVTQTPRYLIKTRGQQVTLSCSPISGHRSVSWYQQTPGQGLQFLFEYFSETQRNKGNFPGRFSGRQFSNSRSEMNVSTLELGDSALYLCASSFTGGTNSPLHFGNGTRLTVT.

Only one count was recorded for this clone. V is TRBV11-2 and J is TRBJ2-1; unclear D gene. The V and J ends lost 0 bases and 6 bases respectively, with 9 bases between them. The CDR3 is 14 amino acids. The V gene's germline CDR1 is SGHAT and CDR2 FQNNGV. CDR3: CASSLDRVSNEQFF. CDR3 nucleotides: TGTGCCAGCAGCTTAGATCGGGTAAGCAATGAGCAGTTCTTC.

The CDR3 DNA is TGTGCCAGCAGCTTACCCCTACTAGCGGGAGTATACAATGAGCAGTTCTTC. Its protein is CASSLPLLAGVYNEQFF. The J gene is TRBJ2-1, the V gene TRBV7-9; 11 bases are shared with TRBD2. From germline, CDR1 is SEHNR and CDR2 FQNEAQ (reference sequence). Unmatched junction bases numbered 7, after V lost 2 bases and J lost 4 bases. The CDR3 has 17 amino acids.

CDR3: CASSSRQGLNTEAFF. In DNA form, the CDR3 reads TGTGCCAGCAGTTCACGACAGGGTCTGAACACTGAAGCTTTCTTT. The rearrangement uses TRBV27 and TRBJ1-1; TRBD1 matches 7 bases. CDR1 and CDR2 (germline): MNHEY, SMNVEV (reference sequence). With 4 bases clipped from V and 0 bases from J, the junction kept 5 bases outside the gene matches. There are 15 residues in the CDR3.

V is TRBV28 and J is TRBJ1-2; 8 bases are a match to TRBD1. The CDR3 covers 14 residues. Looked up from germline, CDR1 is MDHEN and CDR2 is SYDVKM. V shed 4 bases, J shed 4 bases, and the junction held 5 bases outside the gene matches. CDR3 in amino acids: CASSSGGLVYGYTF. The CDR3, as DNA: TGTGCCAGCAGTTCAGGGGGCTTAGTCTATGGCTACACCTTC.

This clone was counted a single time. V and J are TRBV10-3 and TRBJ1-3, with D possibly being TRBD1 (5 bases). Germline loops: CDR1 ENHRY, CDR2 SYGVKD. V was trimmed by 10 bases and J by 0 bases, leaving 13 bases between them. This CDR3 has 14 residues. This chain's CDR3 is CATSLGGSGNTIYF. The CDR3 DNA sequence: TGTGCCACCTCCCTCGGGGGCTCTGGAAACACCATATATTTT.

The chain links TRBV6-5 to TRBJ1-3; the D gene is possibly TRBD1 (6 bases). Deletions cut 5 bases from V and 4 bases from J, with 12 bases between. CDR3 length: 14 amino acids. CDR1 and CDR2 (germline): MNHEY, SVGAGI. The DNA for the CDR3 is TGTGCCAGCAGTGGGGGGGCCCGAGGAAACACCATATATTTT. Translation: CASSGGARGNTIYF.

This CDR3 reads CASSPPGQGGIQPQHF. The CDR3 nucleotides read TGTGCCAGCAGCCCACCCGGACAGGGGGGAATTCAGCCCCAGCATTTT. The chain employs TRBV7-2 and TRBJ1-5, with 10 bases that match TRBD1. Trimming removed 5 bases from V and 6 bases from J; junction bases left unmatched: 10. The CDR3 sequence is 16 residues long. Germline-derived CDR1 and CDR2 are SGHTA and FQGNSA.

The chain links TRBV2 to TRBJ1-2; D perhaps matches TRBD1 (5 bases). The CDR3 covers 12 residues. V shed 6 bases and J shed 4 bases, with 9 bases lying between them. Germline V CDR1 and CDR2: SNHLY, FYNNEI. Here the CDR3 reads CASRDDSYGYTF. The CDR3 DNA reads TGTGCCAGCAGAGACGACAGCTATGGCTACACCTTC.

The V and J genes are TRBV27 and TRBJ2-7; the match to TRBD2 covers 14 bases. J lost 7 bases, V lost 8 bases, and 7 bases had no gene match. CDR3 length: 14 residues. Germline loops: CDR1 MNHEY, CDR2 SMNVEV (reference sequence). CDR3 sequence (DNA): TGTGCCAGCTCCGGACTAGCGGGAGGTATAGAGCAGTACTTC. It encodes CASSGLAGGIEQYF.

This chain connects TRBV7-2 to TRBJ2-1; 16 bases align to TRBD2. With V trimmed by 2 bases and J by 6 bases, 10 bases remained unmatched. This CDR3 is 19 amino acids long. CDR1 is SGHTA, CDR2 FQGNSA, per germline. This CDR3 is CASSLSGGGLAGGSNEQFF. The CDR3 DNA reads TGTGCCAGCAGCTTAAGCGGGGGGGGACTAGCGGGAGGGAGCAATGAGCAGTTCTTC.

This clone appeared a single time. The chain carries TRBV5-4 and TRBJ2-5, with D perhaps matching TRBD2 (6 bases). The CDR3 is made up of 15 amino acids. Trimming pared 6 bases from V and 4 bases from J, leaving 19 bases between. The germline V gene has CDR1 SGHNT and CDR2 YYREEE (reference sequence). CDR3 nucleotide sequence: TGTGCCAGCACCGAGGCCGGGGGAGGACGAGAGACCCAGTACTTC. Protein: CASTEAGGGRETQYF.

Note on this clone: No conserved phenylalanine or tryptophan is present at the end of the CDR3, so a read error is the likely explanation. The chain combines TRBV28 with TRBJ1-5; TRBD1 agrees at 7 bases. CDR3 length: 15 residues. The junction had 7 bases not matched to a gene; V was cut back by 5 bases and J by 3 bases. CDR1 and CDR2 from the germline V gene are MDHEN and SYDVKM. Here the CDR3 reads CASSRGDSSNQPQHL. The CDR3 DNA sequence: TGTGCCAGCAGTAGGGGGGACAGTTCCAATCAGCCCCAGCATCTT.

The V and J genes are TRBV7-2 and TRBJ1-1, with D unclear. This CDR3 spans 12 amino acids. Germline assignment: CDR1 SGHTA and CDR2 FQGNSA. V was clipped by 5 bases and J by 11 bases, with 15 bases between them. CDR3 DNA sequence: TGTGCCAGCAGCAGCCCGGGAGAGAAGGCTTTCTTT. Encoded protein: CASSSPGEKAFF.

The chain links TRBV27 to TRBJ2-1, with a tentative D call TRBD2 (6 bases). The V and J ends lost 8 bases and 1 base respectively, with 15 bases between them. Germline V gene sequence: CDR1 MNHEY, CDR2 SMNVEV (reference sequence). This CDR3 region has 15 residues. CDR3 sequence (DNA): TGTGCCAGCGGCGGACGACTAGTTTCCTACAATGAGCAGTTCTTC. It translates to CASGGRLVSYNEQFF.

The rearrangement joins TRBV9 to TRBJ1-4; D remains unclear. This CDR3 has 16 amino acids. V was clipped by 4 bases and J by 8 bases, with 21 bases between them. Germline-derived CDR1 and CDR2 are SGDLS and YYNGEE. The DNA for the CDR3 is TGTGCCAGCAGCCCCTCGTTCGAGGGTGGGAGGGAAAAACTGTTTTTT. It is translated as CASSPSFEGGREKLFF.

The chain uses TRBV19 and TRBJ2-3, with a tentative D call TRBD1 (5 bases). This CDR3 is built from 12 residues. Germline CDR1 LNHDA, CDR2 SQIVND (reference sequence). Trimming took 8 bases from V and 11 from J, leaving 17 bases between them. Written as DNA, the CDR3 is TGTGCCAGTTCCCAAACCCTTGACAGGCAGTATTTT. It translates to CASSQTLDRQYF.

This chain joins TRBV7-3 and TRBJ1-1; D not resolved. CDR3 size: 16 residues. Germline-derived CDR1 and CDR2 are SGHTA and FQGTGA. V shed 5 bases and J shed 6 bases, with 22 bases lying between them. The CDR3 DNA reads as TGTGCCAGCAGCGTAATAACCGGCGGGGTGGGAGCTGAAGCTTTCTTT. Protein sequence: CASSVITGGVGAEAFF.

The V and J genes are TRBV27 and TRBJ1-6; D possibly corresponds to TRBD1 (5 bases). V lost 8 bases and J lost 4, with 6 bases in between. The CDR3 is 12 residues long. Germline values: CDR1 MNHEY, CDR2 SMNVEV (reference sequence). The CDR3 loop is CASQGYNSPLHF. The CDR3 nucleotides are TGTGCCAGCCAGGGTTATAATTCACCCCTCCACTTT.

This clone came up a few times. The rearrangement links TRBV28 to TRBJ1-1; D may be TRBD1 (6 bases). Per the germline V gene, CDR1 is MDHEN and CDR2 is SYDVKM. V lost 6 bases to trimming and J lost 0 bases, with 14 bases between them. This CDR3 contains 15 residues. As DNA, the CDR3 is TGTGCCAGCAGGGATGAAGGGGGTATGAACACTGAAGCTTTCTTT. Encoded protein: CASRDEGGMNTEAFF.

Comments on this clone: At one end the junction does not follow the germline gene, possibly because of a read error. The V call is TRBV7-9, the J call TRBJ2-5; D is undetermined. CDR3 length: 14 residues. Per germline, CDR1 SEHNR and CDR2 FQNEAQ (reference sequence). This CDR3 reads CSSSLRQDQETQYF. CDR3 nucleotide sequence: TGTTCCAGCAGCTTACGGCAGGACCAAGAGACCCAGTACTTC.

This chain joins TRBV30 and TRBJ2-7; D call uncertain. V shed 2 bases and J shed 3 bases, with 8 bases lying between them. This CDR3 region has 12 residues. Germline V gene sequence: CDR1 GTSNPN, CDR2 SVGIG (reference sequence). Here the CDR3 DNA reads TGTGCCTGGAGTCTTTCGGTCTACGAGCAGTACTTC. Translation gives CAWSLSVYEQYF.

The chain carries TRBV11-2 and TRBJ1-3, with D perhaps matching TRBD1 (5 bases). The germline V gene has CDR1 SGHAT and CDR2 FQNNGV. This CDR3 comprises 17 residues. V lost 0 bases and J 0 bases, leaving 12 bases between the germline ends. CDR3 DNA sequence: TGTGCCAGCAGCTTAGAGCAGGGAGGGTACTCTGGAAACACCATATATTTT. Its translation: CASSLEQGGYSGNTIYF.